The entry below describes one T cell receptor (beta chain). The sample belongs to a study of OX40 agonist ivuxolimab in advanced cancers. Some clones are missing from TCRdb's copy, which holds only in-frame ones; the method was immunoSEQ multiplex PCR. The table lists about 100,000 clones, about 91% of them singletons. The ends were cut back, 0 bases at V and 12 bases at J, with 15 bases in the middle. The CDR3 extends over 13 amino acids. Per the germline V gene, CDR1 is MNHNS and CDR2 is SASEGT. The clonotype comes from an adult with an advanced solid tumor such as melanoma, head and neck, liver or kidney cancer. This chain joins TRBV6-1 and TRBJ2-7, with a possible D match to TRBD2 (6 bases). The sequenced sample was CD4+ or CD8+ T cells sorted from blood, obtained in a trial of the OX40 agonist ivuxolimab. CDR3 nucleotides: TGTGCCAGCAGTGAAGCGCTTCGGGGGAGTTGGTACTTC. Protein product: CASSEALRGSWYF.